The T cell receptor beta chain under discussion was sequenced for a study of CD8 T cells in Susac syndrome (dated by TCRdb to the late 2010s). Regarding the study in general: Among the Susac syndrome patients who were sequenced, clinically active disease was present in roughly six and clinical remission was observed in about eight. At the time of blood withdrawal, Susac syndrome patients were either therapy-naive, taking corticosteroids (with some also receiving IVIg), or on IVIg alone. The study used repertoire sequencing to test whether antigen drove CD8+ T cell activation and differentiation in Susac syndrome.

The paper's findings and limits, for the study overall: The study acknowledged that relatively few individuals were included in the TCR sequencing and HLA analysis. The CD4+ T cell repertoire of patients with Susac syndrome showed no detectable clonal expansion.

Peripheral blood CD8+ and CD4+ T cells from healthy donors, Susac syndrome patients and multiple sclerosis patients were profiled using high-throughput TCR beta sequencing. The Susac syndrome patients fulfilled recently defined diagnostic criteria for either definite or probable disease. Bulk CD8+ and CD4+ T cells were purified by magnetic negative isolation, whereas CD8+ TEMRA cells were enriched by FACS. Blood was drawn into EDTA tubes, processed within 24 hours, and PBMCs were isolated by density gradient centrifugation. PBMCs intended for TCR sequencing were frozen in liquid nitrogen and were later thawed in a 37 degrees C water bath. A purity of at least 90% was achieved for sorted or isolated CD4+, CD8+ and CD8+ TEMRA cells. RNA was extracted using the RNeasy kit, and roughly 0.45 to 1 microgram was reverse transcribed with random hexamers. TCR beta CDR3 regions were amplified with the immunoSEQ multiplex PCR assay covering 54 Vbeta and 13 Jbeta segments. To correct PCR amplification bias, a synthetic template baseline was used for both primer optimization and computational correction. The study's processing was this. Only productive sequences were kept, with reads annotated to V, D and J genes according to IMGT and analyzed in immunoSEQ Analyzer. To calculate clonality, Shannon entropy was normalized by log2 of the number of productive unique sequences and then subtracted from one. Public and private clones were assessed among the 100 most prevalent clones of each patient and control. Clones were defined as Susac-specific when absent from the healthy and MS cohorts, from over a thousand published viral clones and from other ImmuneACCESS disease sequences. The public sequencing data were trimmed at Q25 with fastp and processed into clonotypes with MiXCR by TCRdb, which kept only in-frame beta chains. Identical CDR3 proteins give one entry, which carries the most common genes and DNA. TCRdb's processing, not the authors', yielded these V and J calls. The sample table lists 130,000 to 150,000 distinct CDR3 sequences, almost 96% of them with a count of one. The top ten clonotypes cover about 0.08% of the sample.

From the cysteine through the phenylalanine, the CDR3 covers 16 amino acids. The kept DNA is CDR3 alone, 48 bases in frame from the first base. CDR1 and CDR2 are read off the germline V gene (reference sequence) as SGHAT and FQDESV. A distance of 22 bases separates the germline ends of V and J, which lose 5 bases and 6 bases respectively. With respect to this clonotype: The target of this receptor is not known. Within one base of it there is no much larger clone, and no base qualities were kept.

This receptor was taken from a human donor with Susac syndrome. The chain uses TRBV11-1 and TRBJ1-1; TRBD1 could be the D gene, as 6 bases match. The sample consisted of CD4+ T cells from PBMCs. The DNA sequence is TGTGCCAGCAGCCGGCCGGGGGCGGCGGGAAGCGCTGAAGCTTTCTTT. Its protein product is CASSRPGAAGSAEAFF.